Listed below are T cell receptor beta chains from one sample, sequenced in a study of CXCR3-negative and CXCR3-positive naive CD8 T cells. TCRdb re-called the 5' RACE reads and gives one entry per CDR3 protein, without DNA. The table gives about 98,000 distinct CDR3 sequences; the top ten clones make up around 1% of it. Sequenced: naive CXCR3+ CD8+ T cells from blood. The receptors originated from a human donor in good health. Some clones in this sample may be carry-over from other donors' samples. Each CDR3 is given with its conserved first and last residue. Each record gives: V gene, J gene, CDR3 protein.

>TRBV7-2|TRBJ2-3
CASSLRGRTDTQYF
>TRBV27|TRBJ2-2
CASGDTGELFF
>TRBV27|TRBJ2-3
CASSTSSTDTQYF
>TRBV29-1|TRBJ2-7
CSVEVSGGVNEQYF
>TRBV28|TRBJ2-2
CASSLGQGAGELFF
>TRBV29-1|TRBJ2-1
CSHDITSGGQRDEQFF
>TRBV5-1|TRBJ2-3
CASSWGAAETDTQYF
>TRBV6-4|TRBJ2-2
CASSDSRDPGELFF
>TRBV28|TRBJ2-5
CASPPDGAGVETQYF
>TRBV5-1|TRBJ2-2
CASSLVAAAGELFF
>TRBV19|TRBJ2-1
CASLGYYNEQFF
>TRBV7-9|TRBJ2-7
CASSDPDRYSYEQYF
>TRBV6-6|TRBJ1-2
CASSYSAATKGGYTF
>TRBV20-1|TRBJ2-7
CSARAERSYEQYF
>TRBV29-1|TRBJ2-7
CSVDSPGTSGGNTYEQYF
>TRBV7-2|TRBJ2-3
CASSPPEGAGGRTDTQYF
>TRBV19|TRBJ1-1
CASSIDGGMNTEAFF
>TRBV28|TRBJ2-3
CASTGTSGGPSTGWDTQYF
>TRBV4-3|TRBJ1-6
CASSPSQGWDSPLHF
>TRBV28|TRBJ2-1
CASSSSGGGTYNEQFF